A selection of T cell receptor beta chains follows, all from one sample in a study of blood T cell repertoires in COVID-19. Clones were sequenced by immunoSEQ multiplex PCR, and TCRdb holds only the in-frame ones, with some missing. The sample contains some 77,000 clones, nearly 90% of which appear only once. Sequenced material: peripheral blood. These receptors were taken from an elderly woman with active or convalescent COVID-19. CDR3s include the opening cysteine and the closing phenylalanine or tryptophan. The D gene is left open where the match is weak. Only part of the rows carry a size: once, few, many, or a class if the clone is expanded.

abundance,v_gene,d_gene,j_gene,CDR3nt,CDR3aa
-,TRBV20-1,-,TRBJ2-3,TGCAGTGCTAGTTGGGACACCTCGGGGGATACGCAGTATTTT,CSASWDTSGDTQYF
few,TRBV30,-,TRBJ1-1,TGTGCCTGGACAGGGCCCACTGAAGCTTTCTTT,CAWTGPTEAFF
-,TRBV7-2,TRBD2,TRBJ2-5,TGTGCCAGCAGCTTAGTTCCTAGCGGGAGGATAGAGACCCAGTACTTC,CASSLVPSGRIETQYF
-,TRBV5-6,-,TRBJ1-2,TGTGCCAGCAGCTTGAACCCCGGGAGGTCGCTTGGGGGCTACACCTTC,CASSLNPGRSLGGYTF
-,TRBV2,-,TRBJ2-5,TGTGCCAGCAGTTCTGACGACAGGCTGACCCAGTACTTC,CASSSDDRLTQYF
-,TRBV29-1,TRBD1,TRBJ1-5,TGCAGCGTGGCGAGTACAGGGGGGAATCAGCCCCAGCATTTT,CSVASTGGNQPQHF
-,TRBV27,-,TRBJ1-5,TGTGCCAGCACCCCCCGAGGACAGCCCGAAGGGGAGCCCCAGCATTTT,CASTPRGQPEGEPQHF
-,TRBV28,TRBD2,TRBJ2-2,TGTGCCAGCAGTTTAGATATGGGACTAGCGAACACCGGGGAGCTGTTTTTT,CASSLDMGLANTGELFF
-,TRBV18,-,TRBJ2-3,TGTGCCAGCTCACCACCATCGGGGAGAACAGATACGCAGTATTTT,CASSPPSGRTDTQYF
-,TRBV5-6,TRBD1,TRBJ2-6,TGTGCCAGCAGCTATTTAAGGGACAGGGCATACTCTGGGGCCAACGTCCTGACTTTC,CASSYLRDRAYSGANVLTF
-,TRBV19,-,TRBJ1-5,TGTGCCAGTAGTATCCAGGGAATGATTTCGAGCAATCAGCCCCAGCATTTT,CASSIQGMISSNQPQHF
once,TRBV6-2/TRBV6-3,TRBD2,TRBJ2-7,TGTGCCAGCAGTCCCCGACTAGCGGGAGTGCACGAGCAGTACTTC,CASSPRLAGVHEQYF
once,TRBV11-2,-,TRBJ1-5,TGTGCCAGCAGTCCTAACAGGGATAATCAGCCCCAGCATTTT,CASSPNRDNQPQHF
-,TRBV7-9,TRBD1,TRBJ2-1,TGTGCCAGCAGCTTAGGGCAGGGGGTGAACAATGAGCAGTTCTTC,CASSLGQGVNNEQFF
-,TRBV7-2,TRBD1,TRBJ1-5,TGTGCCAGCAGATCACAGGGGTCATATAGCAATCAGCCCCAGCATTTT,CASRSQGSYSNQPQHF
-,TRBV5-1,TRBD2,TRBJ2-7,TGCGCCAGCAGCGTCGGACTAGCGGGAGGCTACGAGCAGTACTTC,CASSVGLAGGYEQYF
-,TRBV30,-,TRBJ1-4,TGTGCCTGGAAAAGGGCGGGGGTAGGGGAAAAACTGTTTTTT,CAWKRAGVGEKLFF
-,TRBV10-3,-,TRBJ1-1,TGTGCCATCAGTGAGGTAGGGGTGAACACTGAAGCTTTCTTT,CAISEVGVNTEAFF
-,TRBV5-1,TRBD1,TRBJ1-4,TGCGCCAGCAGCTGGGGCCGGGACAGGGGGAGTTTAGGTGAAAAACTGTTTTTT,CASSWGRDRGSLGEKLFF
few,TRBV7-2,-,TRBJ2-7,TGTGCCAGCAGCTTAGAGGCGGAGTACGAGCAGTACTTC,CASSLEAEYEQYF
-,TRBV20-1,TRBD2,TRBJ2-1,TGCAGTGCTAGTGGACGGGCGGGAGCCGTAAATGAGCAGTTCTTC,CSASGRAGAVNEQFF
-,TRBV5-4,TRBD2,TRBJ2-3,TGTGCCAGCACCACCCGGACTAGCGCAGATACGCAGTATTTT,CASTTRTSADTQYF
-,TRBV2,TRBD1,TRBJ1-4,TGTGCCAGCAGTGTAGGTGGAGGACAGGGGGGAGAAAAACTGTTTTTT,CASSVGGGQGGEKLFF
-,TRBV2,TRBD1,TRBJ1-2,TGTGCCAGCAGTGAGAGCGTACAGGGGGCTAATTTCTACGGCTACACCTTC,CASSESVQGANFYGYTF
-,TRBV6-2/TRBV6-3,-,TRBJ2-4,TGTGCCAGCAGCGACAGGTTAATAGCCAAAAACATTCAGTACTTC,CASSDRLIAKNIQYF
-,TRBV11-2,-,TRBJ1-5,TGTGCCAGCAGCTTAGATCAGGGTATGGGACAGCCCCAGCATTTT,CASSLDQGMGQPQHF
-,TRBV6-2/TRBV6-3,-,TRBJ2-6,TGTGCCAGCACCCCGGATGGGTGGGCCAGCTCTGGGGCCAACGTCCTGACTTTC,CASTPDGWASSGANVLTF
-,TRBV3-1/TRBV3-2,-,TRBJ2-6,TGTGCCAGCAGCCCAACAGGGATTTCATTTTCTGGGGCCAACGTCCTGACTTTC,CASSPTGISFSGANVLTF
-,TRBV15,TRBD1,TRBJ1-4,TGTGCCACAGGACCAGGGGGGACTAATGAAAAACTGTTTTTT,CATGPGGTNEKLFF
-,TRBV5-1,TRBD2,TRBJ2-3,TGCGCCAGCAGTCGACTAGCGAACACAGATACGCAGTATTTT,CASSRLANTDTQYF
-,TRBV5-1,TRBD2,TRBJ2-5,TGCGCCAGCAGCCCGGGACTAGCGGGATTAAGTCAAGAGACCCAGTACTTC,CASSPGLAGLSQETQYF
-,TRBV28,-,TRBJ1-4,TGTGCCAGCAGTCTCCCCCTCGGACTGAAACTGTTTTTT,CASSLPLGLKLFF
once,TRBV19,-,TRBJ2-1,TGTGCCAGTACCCCCTTCGGGGGAGACAATGAGCAGTTCTTC,CASTPFGGDNEQFF
-,TRBV19,TRBD1,TRBJ1-6,TGTGCCAGTAGTATGGACAGGGGGCTGGGGAATTCACCCCTCCACTTT,CASSMDRGLGNSPLHF
-,TRBV6-6,-,TRBJ1-3,TGTGCCAGCAGTTACGACCCCCAGGGATGGGACACCATATATTTT,CASSYDPQGWDTIYF
-,TRBV19,-,TRBJ1-5,TGTGCCAGTAGTATAGACCAGGGAAGGAATCAGCCCCAGCATTTT,CASSIDQGRNQPQHF
-,TRBV19,-,TRBJ1-2,TGTGCCAGTAGTATTGAGTGGGCTGGCTACACCTTC,CASSIEWAGYTF
-,TRBV10-3,-,TRBJ2-1,TGTGCCACCAAACTAGGCTCCTACAATGAGCAGTTCTTC,CATKLGSYNEQFF
-,TRBV2,TRBD1,TRBJ2-3,TGTGCCAGCAGCCGACAGGGTGGGATGCAGGATACGCAGTATTTT,CASSRQGGMQDTQYF
once,TRBV9,TRBD2,TRBJ2-7,TGTGCCAGCAGCGTAGGGGCGGGAGGTTACGAGCAGTACTTC,CASSVGAGGYEQYF
-,TRBV3-1/TRBV3-2,-,TRBJ1-1,TGTGCCAGCAGTCGGGCAGGGGCTATGAACACTGAAGCTTTCTTT,CASSRAGAMNTEAFF
-,TRBV24-1,-,TRBJ2-1,TGTGCCACCAGTGGGGGGCACTCCTACAATGAGCAGTTCTTC,CATSGGHSYNEQFF
-,TRBV10-3,-,TRBJ2-3,TGTGCCATCAAACCAGCGGGAGATACGCAGTATTTT,CAIKPAGDTQYF
once,TRBV5-1,-,TRBJ2-5,TGCGCCAGCGGCCCGATTAGCGGAGAAGAGACCCAGTACTTC,CASGPISGEETQYF
-,TRBV5-4,TRBD1,TRBJ1-1,TGTGCCAGCAGCTTGGTCCAGGGGGCTCGGACTGAAGCTTTCTTT,CASSLVQGARTEAFF
-,TRBV19,TRBD2,TRBJ2-4,TGTGCCAGTAGTATTGATCCACGGACTAGGATAGCCAAAAACATTCAGTACTTC,CASSIDPRTRIAKNIQYF
few,TRBV6-5,TRBD1,TRBJ1-1,TGTGCCAGCAGCCTCGGACAGGGGGCGAACACTGAAGCTTTCTTT,CASSLGQGANTEAFF
-,TRBV2,-,TRBJ2-5,TGTGCCAGCACCAAAGTTCTAGCGAGAAAAGAGACCCAGTACTTC,CASTKVLARKETQYF
-,TRBV27,-,TRBJ2-7,TGTGCCAGCAGTTTAACCGTCGGGAGTACCTACGAGCAGTACTTC,CASSLTVGSTYEQYF